This TCR beta chain was recovered during a study of identical twins. In its sample, this clonotype was seen a few times. In every case, the donor was a healthy Caucasian. V shed 6 bases and J 7 bases; nucleotides not matched to a gene: 7. The CDR3 runs 13 residues. CDR1 DFQATT and CDR2 SNEGSKA come from the germline V gene (reference sequence). Unique molecular identifiers were present on cDNA, and template switching added a universal primer site. TCRdb processed the 5' RACE reads anew with MiXCR; each CDR3 protein has one entry. The top ten hold 0.98% of the sample, which has roughly 490,000 distinct CDR3 sequences, 14% seen once. These data were also reused for a study on yellow fever vaccine responses in identical twins.

This receptor was identified in a woman aged 18-29 years in good health. The chain combines TRBV20-1 with TRBJ1-3; 9 bases fit TRBD1. Sequenced material: CD4+ T cells sorted from blood. CDR3 in amino acids: CSAPRTGANTIYF. In DNA, the CDR3 is TGCAGTGCACCGAGGACAGGGGCGAACACCATATATTTT.